The 30 T cell receptor beta chains listed next were all sequenced from one sample in a study of T cells in Graves' hyperthyroidism and ophthalmopathy. TCR beta CDR3 regions were amplified from RNA transcripts. Using the HTBI primer set, a first-round RT-PCR was run on the TCR CDR3. Each CDR3 protein gets one entry after TCRdb re-called the multiplex PCR reads with MiXCR. Counted here are 600,000 to 850,000 distinct CDR3 sequences, 18% occurring once; the ten biggest clones make up around 17%. The sequencing sample was made of blood. These receptors were collected from a woman aged 45-65 years with Graves' hyperthyroidism that later progressed to Graves' ophthalmopathy.

The CDR3 bases are TGTGCCAGCAGCTTAGGCCTAGGGACAGGCTCCGGACCCCTCCACTTT. As protein: CASSLGLGTGSGPLHF. The chain couples TRBV28 to TRBJ1-6; 8 bases map to TRBD1. Germline values: CDR1 MDHEN, CDR2 SYDVKM. CDR3 length: 16 residues. Unmatched junction bases numbered 16, after V lost 6 bases and J lost 12 bases.

Details on this clonotype: A much larger clone differs from this one at a single base, so this may be a read error. This sequence joins TRBV7-2 and TRBJ2-2; TRBD1 or TRBD2 may be the D gene (5 bases each). Germline V gene sequence: CDR1 SGHTA, CDR2 FQGNSA. The CDR3 has 15 residues. The DNA of the CDR3 is TGTGCCAGCAGTCCGGGTGGGGGTGGCACCCGGGAGCTGTTTTTT. Its translation: CASSPGGGGTRELFF.

This clonotype was found a few times. The chain carries TRBV7-2 and TRBJ2-7; 12 bases fit TRBD2. The germline V gene has CDR1 SGHTA and CDR2 FQGNSA. The trim removed 7 bases at V and 1 base at J, leaving 5 bases unmatched. The CDR3 runs 15 residues. The CDR3 region has the DNA TGTGCCAGCATCGCGACTAGCGGGGGTTCCTACGAGCAGTACTTC. Encoded protein: CASIATSGGSYEQYF.

The chain has TRBV6-5 and TRBJ1-4, with TRBD1 matching 7 bases. Germline CDR1 reads MNHEY; CDR2 reads SVGAGI. The ends lost 0 bases at V and 4 bases at J; junction bases unmatched: 11. The CDR3 has 18 amino acids. The CDR3 nucleotides are TGTGCCAGCAGTTACTCCATCGCGGCGGGACAGTTTAATGAAAAACTGTTTTTT. Amino acid sequence: CASSYSIAAGQFNEKLFF.

This clonotype was observed many times. J is TRBJ2-7 and V is TRBV7-2; the D gene could be TRBD1 or TRBD2 (5 bases each). Per the germline V gene, CDR1 is SGHTA and CDR2 is FQGNSA. The CDR3 is 14 residues long. Trimming shortened V by 2 bases and J by 4 bases, and 12 bases separated the two germline ends. The DNA of the CDR3 is TGTGCCAGCAGCTTATGGCCGGGACCTTACGAGCAGTACTTC. It encodes CASSLWPGPYEQYF.

The rearrangement joins TRBV19 to TRBJ1-1; D ambiguous. Germline V gene sequence: CDR1 LNHDA, CDR2 SQIVND (reference sequence). Trimming cost V 0 bases and J 1 base, with 6 bases left between them. The CDR3 has 14 residues. The chain's CDR3 is CASSIEAENTEAFF. DNA for the CDR3: TGTGCCAGTAGTATAGAGGCGGAGAACACTGAAGCTTTCTTT.

V gene TRBV27 combines with J gene TRBJ2-2, with a tentative D call TRBD1 (6 bases). This CDR3 region has 14 residues. The V gene lost 2 bases and the J gene lost 7 bases, with 11 bases spanning the gap. The V gene's germline CDR1 is MNHEY and CDR2 SMNVEV (reference sequence). The CDR3 here is CASSLEAGDGELFF. CDR3 DNA sequence: TGTGCCAGCAGTTTAGAGGCAGGGGACGGGGAGCTGTTTTTT.

In this sample, this clonotype turned up a few times. The V and J genes are TRBV7-9 and TRBJ2-7, with 8 bases fitting TRBD1. J lost 2 bases, V lost 2 bases, and 5 bases had no gene match. The CDR3 has 15 residues. Germline CDR1 SEHNR, CDR2 FQNEAQ (reference sequence). The CDR3 sequence: CASSLTATGAYEQYF. The CDR3 bases are TGTGCCAGCAGCTTAACGGCGACAGGGGCCTACGAGCAGTACTTC.

V usage is TRBV14 and J usage is TRBJ1-2; 7 bases fit TRBD1. V gave up 4 bases and J gave up 4 bases; unmatched junction bases: 15. This CDR3 comprises 17 residues. Looked up from germline, CDR1 is SGHDN and CDR2 is FVKESK. The CDR3 is CASSLGGQIFAGYGYTF. The CDR3 bases are TGTGCCAGCAGCCTCGGGGGACAGATATTTGCGGGCTATGGCTACACCTTC.

The sample holds many counts of this clonotype. The chain combines TRBV11-2 with TRBJ2-3; tentatively, D is TRBD2 (6 bases). V lost 1 base and J lost 4, with 15 bases in between. CDR1 and CDR2 from the germline V gene are SGHAT and FQNNGV. The CDR3 is 16 amino acids. As DNA, the CDR3 is TGTGCCAGCAGCTTAGTTGTCCCTCCTAGCGCAGATACGCAGTATTTT. Translation: CASSLVVPPSADTQYF.

The rearrangement links TRBV3-1 to TRBJ2-7; possibly TRBD2 for D (7 bases). The V gene's germline CDR1 is LGHDT and CDR2 YNNKEL (reference sequence). This CDR3 spans 15 amino acids. V was clipped by 3 bases and J by 5 bases, with 17 bases between them. As DNA, the CDR3 is TGTGCCAGCAGCCATATTTACGGGGGGCTCGACGAGCAGTACTTC. Translating gives CASSHIYGGLDEQYF.

This clonotype was recorded a few times. The V call is TRBV20-1, the J call TRBJ1-2; D is ambiguous. In germline, CDR1 is DFQATT, CDR2 SNEGSKA (reference sequence). With 3 bases removed from V and 6 bases from J, the gap between germline ends came to 11 bases. The CDR3 is made up of 12 amino acids. CDR3 amino acids: CSASGVMDGYTF. In DNA form, the CDR3 reads TGCAGTGCTAGTGGGGTGATGGATGGCTACACCTTC.

In the case of this clonotype: This may stem from a read error, because a much larger clone lies one nucleotide away. Here the CDR3 reads CASSPRRGGEEKLFF. The CDR3 DNA is TGTGCCAGCAGCCCCCGACGGGGGGGCGAAGAAAAACTGTTTTTT. The chain employs TRBV11-1 and TRBJ1-4; D possibly corresponds to TRBD1 (6 bases). The CDR3 consists of 15 residues. Trimming pared 5 bases from V and 8 bases from J, leaving 18 bases between. From germline, CDR1 is SGHAT and CDR2 FQDESV (reference sequence).

This clonotype was observed a few times. J is TRBJ1-2 and V is TRBV7-9; 8 bases fit TRBD1. From germline, CDR1 is SEHNR and CDR2 FQNEAQ (reference sequence). Losses at the gene ends were 6 bases for V and 4 bases for J; bases not matched to a gene: 10. This CDR3 spans 15 amino acids. CDR3 nucleotide sequence: TGTGCCAGCAGTCATTCAGGGGGCGATAGCTATGGCTACACCTTC. It is translated as CASSHSGGDSYGYTF.

The rearrangement links TRBV13 to TRBJ2-1, with TRBD1 identical over 9 bases. The CDR3 is 15 amino acids. Looked up from germline, CDR1 is PRHDT and CDR2 is FYEKMQ (reference sequence). The ends lost 6 bases at V and 2 bases at J; junction bases unmatched: 5. This chain's CDR3 is CASRDRQGAYNEQFF. CDR3 coding DNA: TGTGCCAGCAGGGACCGACAGGGGGCCTACAATGAGCAGTTCTTC.

A few counts support this clonotype. This sequence joins TRBV5-6 and TRBJ1-1; D is uncertain. Looked up from germline, CDR1 is SGHDT and CDR2 is YYEEEE. This CDR3 has 13 amino acids. V gave up 2 bases and J gave up 5 bases, with 10 bases separating them. CDR3 bases: TGTGCCAGCAGCTTCGGAGGGCTTACTGAAGCTTTCTTT. The encoded protein is CASSFGGLTEAFF.

This clonotype was counted ten times or more. V gene TRBV11-1 combines with J gene TRBJ1-1, with no clear D. With 4 bases removed from V and 1 base from J, the gap between germline ends came to 10 bases. The CDR3 has 14 amino acids. The germline V gene encodes CDR1 SGHAT and CDR2 FQDESV (reference sequence). CDR3 in DNA: TGTGCCAGCAGCTCAGACCGGACGAACACTGAAGCTTTCTTT. Translation gives CASSSDRTNTEAFF. Complete variable domain (other parts from reference TRBV11-1 and TRBJ1-1): EAEVAQSPRYKITEKSQAVAFWCDPISGHATLYWYRQILGQGPELLVQFQDESVVDDSQLPKDRFSAERLKGVDSTLKIQPAELGDSAMYLCASSSDRTNTEAFFGQGTRLTVV.

The chain has TRBV5-1 and TRBJ1-1, with D uncertain. This CDR3 is 17 amino acids long. CDR1 SGHRS and CDR2 YFSETQ come from the germline V gene. The germline V and J ends were trimmed by 3 bases and 4 bases, with 22 bases remaining between them. CDR3 sequence: CASSSGSKLTWSTEAFF. The CDR3 coding sequence is TGCGCCAGCAGCTCCGGGTCTAAATTAACCTGGTCCACTGAAGCTTTCTTT.

This clonotype appeared many times. V gene TRBV28 combines with J gene TRBJ1-6; 7 bases are a match to TRBD1. Trimming removed 6 bases from V and 8 bases from J; junction bases left unmatched: 10. The CDR3 extends over 15 amino acids. Germline lookup yields CDR1 MDHEN and CDR2 SYDVKM. In DNA form, the CDR3 reads TGTGCCAGCAGACTAACAGGGGTCAGGGATTCACCCCTCCACTTT. It codes for CASRLTGVRDSPLHF.

This clonotype was seen at least ten times. The rearrangement uses TRBV7-9 and TRBJ1-1; D remains unclear. Germline CDR1 and CDR2: SEHNR and FQNEAQ (reference sequence). V was pared by 5 bases and J by 6 bases, with 19 bases between. CDR3 length: 15 amino acids. The CDR3 sequence is CASSPEKSARAEAFF. In DNA, the CDR3 is TGTGCCAGCAGCCCCGAGAAGTCGGCAAGGGCTGAAGCTTTCTTT.

This clonotype was seen repeatedly, ten times or more. The chain carries TRBV11-2 and TRBJ1-5; D gene uncertain. Deletions cut 0 bases from V and 3 bases from J, with 9 bases between. CDR1 is SGHAT and CDR2 is FQNNGV in the germline V gene. The CDR3 is 15 residues long. The CDR3 DNA sequence: TGTGCCAGCAGCTTAGATAGTACAGTCAATCAGCCCCAGCATTTT. The encoded protein is CASSLDSTVNQPQHF.

There are many counts of this clonotype. The V gene is TRBV11-3, the J gene TRBJ2-1; D uncertain. Germline V gives CDR1 SGHNT, CDR2 YENEEA. The CDR3 is made up of 13 amino acids. Trimming stripped 1 base from V and 10 bases from J, with 11 bases between. Written as DNA, the CDR3 is TGTGCCAGCAGCTTAGGGACGTTCGGCGAGCAGTTCTTC. Translating it yields CASSLGTFGEQFF.

J is TRBJ1-4 and V is TRBV7-8, with D perhaps TRBD1 (6 bases). Trimming stripped 1 base from V and 3 bases from J, with 9 bases between. In germline, CDR1 is SGHVS, CDR2 FQNEAQ. The CDR3 runs 15 residues. CDR3 residues: CASSLGQASNEKLFF. CDR3 sequence (DNA): TGTGCCAGCAGCTTAGGACAGGCTTCTAATGAAAAACTGTTTTTT.

In its sample, this clonotype was seen many times. The V gene is TRBV20-1, the J gene TRBJ2-1; 10 nucleotides match TRBD2. The CDR3 sequence is 16 residues long. The J segment lost 1 base and the V segment lost 3 bases, leaving 6 bases of the junction unmatched. CDR1 and CDR2 (germline): DFQATT, SNEGSKA (reference sequence). CDR3 sequence reads: CSARGLAGVSYNEQFF. CDR3 DNA sequence: TGCAGTGCTAGGGGTCTAGCGGGGGTATCCTACAATGAGCAGTTCTTC.

This clonotype was observed a few times. V usage is TRBV13 and J usage is TRBJ2-3; the match to TRBD2 covers 9 bases. The CDR3 consists of 18 residues. The V gene's germline CDR1 is PRHDT and CDR2 FYEKMQ (reference sequence). Germline trimming cut 2 bases from V and 4 bases from J; bases unmatched to any gene: 13. CDR3 region: CASSLFLGSGGSADTQYF. CDR3 sequence (DNA): TGTGCCAGCAGCTTATTCCTTGGTAGCGGGGGTTCGGCAGATACGCAGTATTTT.

V and J are TRBV9 and TRBJ2-7, with D maybe TRBD2 (6 bases). The germline V and J ends were trimmed by 3 bases and 0 bases, with 13 bases remaining between them. The CDR3 sequence is 15 residues long. CDR1 is SGDLS, CDR2 YYNGEE, per germline. The DNA of the CDR3 is TGTGCCAGCAGCGCAGGCGGGAACCCCTCCTACGAGCAGTACTTC. Protein sequence: CASSAGGNPSYEQYF.

In this sample, this clonotype turned up a few times. This chain joins TRBV28 and TRBJ1-6; TRBD1 is a possible D gene (5 bases). Germline-derived CDR1 and CDR2 are MDHEN and SYDVKM. V was pared by 7 bases and J by 9 bases, with 13 bases between. CDR3 length equals 13 residues. The CDR3 loop is CASMFGGGSPLHF. In nucleotides, the CDR3 is TGTGCCAGCATGTTCGGGGGTGGTTCACCCCTCCACTTT.

The table lists this clonotype with many counts. V and J are TRBV6-2 or TRBV6-3 and TRBJ1-2, with a possible D match to TRBD1 (6 bases). Germline-derived CDR1 and CDR2 are MNHEY and SVGEGT. Trimming removed 2 bases from V and 5 bases from J, with 15 bases in between. The CDR3 runs 15 residues. Here the CDR3 DNA reads TGTGCCAGCAGTTACGGCTACGACAGGCCATATGGCTACACCTTC. Translated, it gives CASSYGYDRPYGYTF.

This clonotype has a count of ten or more. J is TRBJ2-2 and V is TRBV11-3; 7 positions match TRBD2. The CDR3 contains 15 residues. The V gene end was trimmed by 5 bases and the J gene end by 4 bases; junction bases not matched to a gene: 7. Germline values: CDR1 SGHNT, CDR2 YENEEA. The CDR3 is CASSRSGVGTGELFF. The CDR3 nucleotides read TGTGCCAGCAGCCGGAGCGGGGTTGGCACCGGGGAGCTGTTTTTT. The full variable domain, completed using reference TRBV11-3 and TRBJ2-2, is EAGVVQSPRYKIIEKKQPVAFWCNPISGHNTLYWYLQNLGQGPELLIRYENEEAVDDSQLPKDRFSAERLKGVDSTLKIQPAELGDSAVYLCASSRSGVGTGELFFGEGSRLTVL.

J is TRBJ2-2 and V is TRBV5-4; D not resolved. V dropped 1 base and J dropped 0 bases, with 10 bases sitting between them. Per the germline V gene, CDR1 is SGHNT and CDR2 is YYREEE (reference sequence). This CDR3 contains 16 residues. This CDR3 is CASSLLKGANTGELFF. Here the CDR3 DNA reads TGTGCCAGCAGCTTGTTGAAGGGCGCGAACACCGGGGAGCTGTTTTTT.